The clone carrying this T cell receptor beta chain was counted ten times or more. What it binds is not known. Germline V CDR1 and CDR2: LGHNA, YNFKEQ. CDR3 size: 17 residues. V lost 0 bases and J lost 4, with 15 bases in between. The data derive from a study of T-cell reconstitution after alpha-beta-depleted transplantation in children. Findings of the study overall: T-cell numbers and diversity, one year after transplant, stemmed largely from T cells that were newly produced.

Unique molecular identifiers featured in how the TCRbeta library was prepared. TCRdb re-called the PCR reads with MiXCR, one entry per CDR3 protein. In the table there are hundreds of thousands of distinct CDR3 sequences, 10% to 15% of which are singletons. The genes are TRBV4-2 and TRBJ2-2, with D perhaps assigned TRBD1 or TRBD2 (5 bases each). The source of this sequence is a male patient aged 5 to 17 who had a stem cell transplant for acute myeloid leukemia, so the T cells may come from the graft donor. This specimen was PBMCs, mostly from graft donor cells, taken 360 days after TCRalphabeta/CD19-depleted stem cell transplant. The CDR3: CASSQDAPSRVTGELFF. CDR3 bases: TGTGCCAGCAGCCAAGATGCCCCTAGCAGGGTCACCGGGGAGCTGTTTTTT.